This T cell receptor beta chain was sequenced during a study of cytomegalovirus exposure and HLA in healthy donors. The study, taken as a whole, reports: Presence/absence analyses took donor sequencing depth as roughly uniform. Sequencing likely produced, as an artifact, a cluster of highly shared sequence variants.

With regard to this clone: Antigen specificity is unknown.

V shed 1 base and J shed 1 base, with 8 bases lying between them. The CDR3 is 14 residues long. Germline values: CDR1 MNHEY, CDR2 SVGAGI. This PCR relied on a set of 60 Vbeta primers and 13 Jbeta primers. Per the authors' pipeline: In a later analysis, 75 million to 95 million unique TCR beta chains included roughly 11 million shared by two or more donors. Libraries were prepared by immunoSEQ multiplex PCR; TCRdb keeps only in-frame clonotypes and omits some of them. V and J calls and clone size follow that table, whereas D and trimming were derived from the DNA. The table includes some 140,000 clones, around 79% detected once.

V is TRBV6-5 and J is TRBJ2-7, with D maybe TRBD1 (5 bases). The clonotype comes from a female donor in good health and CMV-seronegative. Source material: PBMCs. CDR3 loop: CASSYLGDSYEQYF. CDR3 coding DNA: TGTGCCAGCAGTTACTTAGGGGATTCCTACGAGCAGTACTTC.